The 29 T cell receptor beta chains below come from one sample, sequenced in a study of shared clonotypes between healthy human individuals. Assay: immunoSEQ multiplex PCR; the TCRdb copy retains only in-frame clones and omits some. Counted here are roughly 1.4 million clones, around 98.5% occurring once; the ten biggest clones make up 0.36%. Sequences were obtained from naive CD4+ T cells sorted from blood. Indicated subset: CD45RA+ positively selected. The source is a man in his thirties or forties in good health.

The chain recombines TRBV30 with TRBJ1-4; the D is unclear. The CDR3 loop spans 12 amino acids. CDR1 and CDR2 from the germline V gene are GTSNPN and SVGIG (reference sequence). V gave up 5 bases and J gave up 4 bases, with 8 bases separating them. CDR3 in DNA: TGTGCCTGGGGGTATAGTAATGAAAAACTGTTTTTT. This encodes CAWGYSNEKLFF.

This chain joins TRBV11-2 and TRBJ1-2; D unresolved. Trimming took off 1 base at V and 0 bases at J, with 6 bases between the two ends. CDR1 SGHAT and CDR2 FQNNGV come from the germline V gene. The CDR3 runs to 14 residues. The CDR3 nucleotides are TGTGCCAGCAGCTTAGGCACGTCTAACTATGGCTACACCTTC. Protein: CASSLGTSNYGYTF. Full variable domain (remainder filled in from reference TRBV11-2 and TRBJ1-2): EAGVAQSPRYKIIEKRQSVAFWCNPISGHATLYWYQQILGQGPKLLIQFQNNGVVDDSQLPKDRFSAERLKGVDSTLKIQPAKLEDSAVYLCASSLGTSNYGYTFGSGTRLTVV.

The gene calls are TRBV5-1 and TRBJ1-2, with 10 nucleotides matching TRBD1. The germline V gene encodes CDR1 SGHRS and CDR2 YFSETQ. Losses at the gene ends were 2 bases for V and 3 bases for J; bases not matched to a gene: 1. The length of the CDR3 is 14 residues. The CDR3 region is CASSFGTGDYGYTF. CDR3 sequence (DNA): TGCGCCAGCAGCTTTGGGACAGGGGACTATGGCTACACCTTC.

The chain has TRBV4-3 and TRBJ1-2; unclear D gene. V was shortened by 0 bases and J by 8 bases, with 19 bases between the two germline ends. CDR1 is LGHNA and CDR2 is YSLEER in the germline V gene. There are 16 residues in the CDR3. Written as DNA, the CDR3 is TGCGCCAGCAGCCAAGACGCCGGGCCCTTGAGTGAGGGCTACACCTTC. It is translated as CASSQDAGPLSEGYTF.

This chain uses TRBV7-9 with TRBJ1-2; no reliable D call. Germline assignment: CDR1 SEHNR and CDR2 FQNEAQ (reference sequence). The CDR3 consists of 14 residues. Trimming shortened V by 3 bases and J by 6 bases, and 14 bases separated the two germline ends. The CDR3 spells CASSLIQVPHGYTF. CDR3 sequence (DNA): TGTGCCAGCAGCTTGATTCAGGTCCCTCATGGCTACACCTTC.

The chain carries TRBV25-1 and TRBJ2-2; 8 bases map to TRBD1. The CDR3 totals 13 residues. CDR1 MGHDK and CDR2 SYGVNS come from the germline V gene. The V and J ends lost 8 bases and 1 base, in that order; junction bases with no gene match: 0. CDR3 nucleotides: TGTGCCAGCGGACAGGGGAACACCGGGGAGCTGTTTTTT. It yields the protein CASGQGNTGELFF. Based on the CDR3 plus reference TRBV25-1 and TRBJ2-2, the full variable domain is EADIYQTPRYLVIGTGKKITLECSQTMGHDKMYWYQQDPGMELHLIHYSYGVNSTEKGDLSSESTVSRIRTEHFPLTLESARPSHTSQYLCASGQGNTGELFFGEGSRLTVL.

This clone has only one observation. The V and J genes are TRBV29-1 and TRBJ2-2; TRBD2 matches at 7 bases. Germline values: CDR1 SQVTM, CDR2 ANQGSEA. This CDR3 is 14 amino acids long. Trimming cost V 4 bases and J 6 bases; bases outside gene matches: 8. Here the CDR3 reads CSVGGGSAPGELFF. For the CDR3, the DNA is TGCAGCGTTGGCGGCGGGAGCGCGCCCGGGGAGCTGTTTTTT.

The rearrangement links TRBV9 to TRBJ1-2, with D possibly matching TRBD1 (6 bases). The CDR3 totals 15 residues. Germline V CDR1 and CDR2: SGDLS, YYNGEE. V gave up 4 bases and J gave up 6 bases, with 19 bases separating them. In DNA, the CDR3 is TGTGCCAGCAGCCCAGAGGACAGCCCCTCAAATGGCTACACCTTC. This translates into CASSPEDSPSNGYTF.

As regards this clone: Other DNA sequences within the sample encode an identical CDR3. The chain is built from TRBV19 and TRBJ1-5, with D possibly being TRBD1 (5 bases). Germline values: CDR1 LNHDA, CDR2 SQIVND (reference sequence). V was clipped by 5 bases and J by 4 bases, with 6 bases between them. The CDR3 consists of 12 residues. This CDR3 is CASSAGNQPQHF. In DNA form, the CDR3 reads TGTGCCAGTAGTGCAGGGAATCAGCCCCAGCATTTT.

The rearrangement links TRBV7-9 to TRBJ2-1; a possible D gene is TRBD1 (5 bases). V lost 1 base, J lost 8 bases, and 12 bases lay in between. CDR3 length: 14 residues. The V gene's germline CDR1 is SEHNR and CDR2 FQNEAQ (reference sequence). This CDR3 is CASSLEGARDEQFF. In DNA form, the CDR3 reads TGTGCCAGCAGCTTAGAAGGTGCCAGGGATGAGCAGTTCTTC.

This chain joins TRBV7-8 and TRBJ2-7, with 11 bases that match TRBD2. This CDR3 has 14 residues. V lost 4 bases, J lost 4 bases, and 3 bases stayed unmatched. Per germline, CDR1 SGHVS and CDR2 FQNEAQ. CDR3 sequence: CASSSLAGVYEQYF. CDR3 nucleotide sequence: TGTGCCAGCAGCTCACTAGCGGGAGTGTACGAGCAGTACTTC. Filled out from reference TRBV7-8 and TRBJ2-7, the complete variable domain reads GAGVSQSPRYKVAKRGQDVALRCDPISGHVSLFWYQQALGQGPEFLTYFQNEAQLDKSGLPSDRFFAERPEGSVSTLKIQRTQQEDSAVYLCASSSLAGVYEQYFGPGTRLTVT.

The J gene is TRBJ2-1, the V gene TRBV18; D ambiguous. CDR1 is KGHSH, CDR2 LQKENI, per germline. The length of the CDR3 is 14 residues. Between the trimmed V and J ends, which lost 0 bases and 5 bases, there was a span of 8 bases. The CDR3 reads CASSPPSRNNEQFF. The DNA for the CDR3 is TGTGCCAGCTCACCACCCTCGCGGAACAATGAGCAGTTCTTC.

CDR3 in amino acids: CAWSPGLSYEQYF. CDR3 DNA: TGTGCCTGGAGTCCGGGACTGTCCTACGAGCAGTACTTC. The chain has TRBV30 and TRBJ2-7, with TRBD2 as a possible D gene (6 bases). V lost 2 bases and J lost 1, with 9 bases in between. The CDR3 consists of 13 residues. The germline gives CDR1 GTSNPN, CDR2 SVGIG (reference sequence).

The genes are TRBV5-4 and TRBJ1-2; D not certain. The CDR3 extends over 15 amino acids. V lost 6 bases to trimming and J lost 4 bases, with 19 bases between them. In germline, CDR1 is SGHNT, CDR2 YYREEE (reference sequence). In DNA form, the CDR3 reads TGTGCCAGCACTATTACCGGCGGCCGGATCTATGGCTACACCTTC. Its translation is CASTITGGRIYGYTF. Based on the CDR3 plus reference TRBV5-4 and TRBJ1-2, the full variable domain is ETGVTQSPTHLIKTRGQQVTLRCSSQSGHNTVSWYQQALGQGPQFIFQYYREEENGRGNFPPRFSGLQFPNYSSELNVNALELDDSALYLCASTITGGRIYGYTFGSGTRLTVV.

CDR3 sequence: CASSLEVRGALMNTEAFF. The CDR3, as DNA: TGCGCCAGCAGCTTGGAGGTTCGGGGGGCCCTCATGAACACTGAAGCTTTCTTT. The chain links TRBV5-1 to TRBJ1-1; possible D gene TRBD1, 6 bases. V lost 0 bases and J 0 bases, leaving 18 bases between the germline ends. The CDR3 loop spans 18 amino acids. Germline CDR1 reads SGHRS; CDR2 reads YFSETQ.

The CDR3 DNA sequence: TGTGCCAGCAGCGTAGTGGGGGAGCAGACCCAGTACTTC. Protein product: CASSVVGEQTQYF. The chain carries TRBV9 and TRBJ2-5; perhaps D is TRBD1 or TRBD2 (5 bases each). The CDR3 contains 13 residues. V shed 0 bases and J shed 6 bases, with 9 bases lying between them. Per the germline V gene, CDR1 is SGDLS and CDR2 is YYNGEE.

The chain employs TRBV5-1 and TRBJ2-1, with TRBD2 identical over 16 bases. The CDR3 is 17 residues long. J gave up 5 bases and V 6 bases, and 8 bases lay outside the gene matches. The V gene's germline CDR1 is SGHRS and CDR2 YFSETQ. CDR3 nucleotide sequence: TGCGCCAGCATACCGGGACTAGCGGGAGGGGTCAACAATGAGCAGTTCTTC. Translation: CASIPGLAGGVNNEQFF.

The V call is TRBV30, the J call TRBJ2-1; no clear D gene. Germline values: CDR1 GTSNPN, CDR2 SVGIG (reference sequence). The CDR3 loop spans 13 amino acids. Trimming stripped 0 bases from V and 8 bases from J, with 11 bases between. CDR3: CAWSVPPSDEQFF. The DNA for the CDR3 is TGTGCCTGGAGTGTACCTCCGTCAGATGAGCAGTTCTTC.

This rearrangement joins TRBV10-1 to TRBJ2-1; the D is unclear. Deletions cut 5 bases from V and 2 bases from J, with 13 bases between. CDR3 length: 15 amino acids. Per the germline V gene, CDR1 is WNHNN and CDR2 is SYGVQD (reference sequence). The CDR3 DNA reads TGCGCCAGCAGTCGCCCCAACACCACCTACAATGAGCAGTTCTTC. Translated, it gives CASSRPNTTYNEQFF.

Turning to this clone: The sample holds other DNA sequences that translate to the same CDR3. The CDR3 loop is CASSTTGDTEAFF. The CDR3, as DNA: TGCGCCAGCAGCACGACAGGAGACACTGAAGCTTTCTTT. The chain joins TRBV5-1 to TRBJ1-1; D might be TRBD1 (6 bases). V shed 4 bases and J shed 3 bases, with 10 bases lying between them. This CDR3 contains 13 residues. The germline gives CDR1 SGHRS, CDR2 YFSETQ.

V is TRBV2 and J is TRBJ2-1, with D possibly being TRBD2 (6 bases). The CDR3 runs to 13 residues. CDR1 is SNHLY and CDR2 is FYNNEI in the germline V gene. The V end was cut by 7 bases, the J end by 6 bases, with 13 bases between. CDR3 DNA sequence: TGTGCCAGCATCAGGGACTCTATCAATGAGCAGTTCTTC. It yields the protein CASIRDSINEQFF.

The chain is built from TRBV5-5 and TRBJ1-3; no clear D. Germline V CDR1 and CDR2: SGHKS, YYEKEE (reference sequence). CDR3 length: 15 residues. V gave up 0 bases and J gave up 0 bases, with 7 bases separating them. CDR3 DNA: TGTGCCAGCAGCTTGGGACCGTACTCTGGAAACACCATATATTTT. It codes for CASSLGPYSGNTIYF.

This chain links TRBV5-6 with TRBJ1-5, with D perhaps TRBD1 (5 bases). Germline V lookup: CDR1 SGHDT, CDR2 YYEEEE. The CDR3 has 16 residues. Deletions cut 4 bases from V and 1 base from J, with 15 bases between. The CDR3 sequence is CASSPGPRGSNQPQHF. The CDR3, as DNA: TGTGCCAGCAGCCCCGGACCGAGGGGAAGCAATCAGCCCCAGCATTTT.

The gene calls are TRBV7-2 and TRBJ2-7, with 10 bases matching TRBD1. V shed 5 bases, J shed 5 bases, and the junction held 6 bases outside the gene matches. The CDR3 has 14 amino acids. Germline CDR1 is SGHTA and CDR2 is FQGNSA. As DNA, the CDR3 is TGTGCCAGCAGCCCTCGACAGGGGGCCCACGAGCAGTACTTC. Its translation is CASSPRQGAHEQYF.

The gene calls are TRBV7-9 and TRBJ2-1, with TRBD2 matching 13 bases. Germline trimming cut 3 bases from V and 7 bases from J; bases unmatched to any gene: 6. The CDR3 runs to 16 residues. Germline V gives CDR1 SEHNR, CDR2 FQNEAQ (reference sequence). The chain's CDR3 is CASSFRTSGSQNEQFF. The CDR3 DNA is TGTGCCAGCAGCTTTCGGACTAGCGGGAGTCAAAATGAGCAGTTCTTC.

V usage is TRBV9 and J usage is TRBJ2-3; no clear D gene. V lost 3 bases, J lost 0 bases, and 14 bases lay in between. This CDR3 has 16 amino acids. Germline assignment: CDR1 SGDLS and CDR2 YYNGEE. The CDR3 sequence: CASSEDSSTSTDTQYF. The CDR3 DNA sequence: TGTGCCAGCAGCGAAGACTCCTCCACTAGCACAGATACGCAGTATTTT.

V gene TRBV7-6 combines with J gene TRBJ2-7; weak D call: TRBD2 (5 bases). The CDR3 has 13 amino acids. Per germline, CDR1 SGHVS and CDR2 FNYEAQ. Trimming took 0 bases from V and 4 from J, leaving 7 bases between them. CDR3 sequence reads: CASSLAPGYEQYF. CDR3 DNA sequence: TGTGCCAGCAGCTTAGCTCCGGGATACGAGCAGTACTTC.

This chain uses TRBV5-1 with TRBJ2-1, with D possibly called TRBD1 or TRBD2 (5 bases each). CDR3 length: 16 residues. Trimming pared 0 bases from V and 2 bases from J, leaving 12 bases between. Germline lookup yields CDR1 SGHRS and CDR2 YFSETQ. CDR3 loop: CASSLGPGPAYNEQFF. The CDR3 DNA sequence: TGCGCCAGCAGCTTGGGACCGGGACCAGCCTACAATGAGCAGTTCTTC.

This chain joins TRBV5-1 and TRBJ2-3, with D perhaps TRBD1 (6 bases). CDR1 is SGHRS, CDR2 YFSETQ, per germline. The CDR3 totals 13 residues. V lost 4 bases and J 2 bases, leaving 8 bases between the germline ends. The CDR3 region is CASSDRTTDTQYF. The CDR3 DNA is TGCGCCAGCAGCGACAGGACCACAGATACGCAGTATTTT.